This T cell receptor (beta chain) was identified during a study of cytomegalovirus exposure and HLA in healthy donors. Notes on the study in general: According to reports, the classifier identified cytomegalovirus status with high specificity and sensitivity. Under in vitro conditions, three CMV-associated chains were confirmed as specific for CMV antigens. Some TCR beta chains (roughly 160 of them) were listed as cytomegalovirus-associated.

Profiled with immunoSEQ multiplex PCR; TCRdb holds only in-frame clones, not every one. The sample has 130,000 or so clones; about 83% are singletons. A 120-subject validation cohort, separate from the approximately 670-subject first cohort, supplied the donors. This CDR3 is 15 amino acids long. The junction had 6 bases not matched to a gene; V was cut back by 5 bases and J by 0 bases. CDR1 is MGHDK and CDR2 is SYGVNS in the germline V gene. This clone turned up a few times. Antigen specificity is unknown. The TCR sequence derives from a woman in her twenties or thirties in good health and CMV-seronegative. The sequenced sample consisted of PBMCs. V and J are TRBV25-1 and TRBJ1-1, with 7 bases matching TRBD1. In DNA, the CDR3 is TGTGCCAGCAGTTTAGGGGGCATACTGAACACTGAAGCTTTCTTT. It specifies CASSLGGILNTEAFF.